Below, one T cell receptor (beta chain) is given with its context. With 4 bases clipped from V and 1 base from J, the junction kept 9 bases outside the gene matches. Germline V CDR1 and CDR2: SGHNT, YYREEE (reference sequence). This CDR3 is 18 amino acids long. The sample is drawn from a study of blood T cell repertoires in COVID-19. Study-wide background: COVID-19 samples collected from the United States, Italy and Spain covered acute and convalescent phases. Nucleic acid was either cDNA or gDNA, and it came from T cells, B-cell-depleted T cells, or PBMCs.

The authors' processing: The authors estimated nucleated cell counts from reference gene primer amplification. The table came from immunoSEQ multiplex PCR; TCRdb's copy has only in-frame clones and leaves some out. D and trimming come from the DNA, and the V and J calls and clone size come from that table. The sample contains about 50,000 clones, 70% to 90% of which appear only once. The V gene is TRBV5-4, the J gene TRBJ2-4, with 12 bases lining up with TRBD1. The TCR originated in a man aged 35 to 55 with active COVID-19. The specimen sequenced was peripheral blood. The CDR3 DNA reads TGTGCCAGCAGCCACCCGGGACAGGGGGCGAGTGCCAAAAACATTCAGTACTTC. Translating gives CASSHPGQGASAKNIQYF.